The present entry profiles one TCR beta chain with its context. Sequencing used immunoSEQ multiplex PCR; TCRdb keeps in-frame clones, though not all of them. The table has about 15,000 clones, roughly two thirds seen once. The CDR3 is made up of 15 amino acids. Trimming pared 3 bases from V and 0 bases from J, leaving 9 bases between. Germline V lookup: CDR1 SGHTA, CDR2 FQGNSA. The sample belongs to a study of radiotherapy plus CTLA-4 blockade in lung cancer. The chain recombines TRBV7-2 with TRBJ2-1; a weak D match, TRBD2 (5 bases). This sequence originates from a human donor with non-small cell lung cancer whose response to radiotherapy plus ipilimumab could not be evaluated. Here the sequenced sample was peripheral blood, taken from a patient treated with radiotherapy plus ipilimumab. CDR3 in DNA: TGTGCCAGCAGCTTGACGGGAAGCTCCTACAATGAGCAGTTCTTC. The encoded protein is CASSLTGSSYNEQFF.